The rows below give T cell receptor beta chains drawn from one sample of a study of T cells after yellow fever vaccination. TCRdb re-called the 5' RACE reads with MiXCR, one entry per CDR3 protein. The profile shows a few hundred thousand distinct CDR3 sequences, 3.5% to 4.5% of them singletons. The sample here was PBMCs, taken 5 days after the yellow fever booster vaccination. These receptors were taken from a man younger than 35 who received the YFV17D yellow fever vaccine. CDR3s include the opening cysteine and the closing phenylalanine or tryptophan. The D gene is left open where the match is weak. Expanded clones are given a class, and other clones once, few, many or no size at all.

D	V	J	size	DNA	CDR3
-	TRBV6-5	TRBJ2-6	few	TGTGCCAGCAGTTATGAAACTGGGGCCAACGTCCTGACTTTC	CASSYETGANVLTF
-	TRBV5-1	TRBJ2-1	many	TGCGCCAGCAGCTTGGACCCGGGAACCTACAATGAGCAGTTCTTC	CASSLDPGTYNEQFF
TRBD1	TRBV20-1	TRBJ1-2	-	TGCAGTGCTAGCGGCCAGGGGGCTTACTATGGCTACACCTTC	CSASGQGAYYGYTF
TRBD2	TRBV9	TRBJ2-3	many	TGTGCCAGCAACCCCGGGACTAGGTGGACAGATACGCAGTATTTT	CASNPGTRWTDTQYF
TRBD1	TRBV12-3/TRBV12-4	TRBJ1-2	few	TGTGCCAGCAGTCCTCGGACAGGGAGAAGGGGCTACACCTTC	CASSPRTGRRGYTF
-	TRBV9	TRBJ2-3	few	TGTGCCAGCAGCGGAGCGGGACAGTTTACCACAGATACGCAGTATTTT	CASSGAGQFTTDTQYF
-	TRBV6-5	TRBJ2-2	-	TGTGCCAGCAGTTACCACGGCAGACTTAACACCGGGGAGCTGTTTTTT	CASSYHGRLNTGELFF
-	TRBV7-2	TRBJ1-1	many	TGTGCCAGCAGCCCCCTGGTGGGAACGAACACTGAAGCTTTCTTT	CASSPLVGTNTEAFF
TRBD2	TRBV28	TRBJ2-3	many	TGTGCCAGCAGTCTTAGCGGGCGGGCTGGAGATACGCAGTATTTT	CASSLSGRAGDTQYF
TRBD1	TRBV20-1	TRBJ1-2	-	TGCAGTGCTAGAGATCCAAGGACAGGGTTTAGCTATGGCTACACCTTC	CSARDPRTGFSYGYTF
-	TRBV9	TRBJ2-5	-	TGTGCCAGCAGCGTAGGCCTGGGATGGGAGACCCAGTACTTC	CASSVGLGWETQYF
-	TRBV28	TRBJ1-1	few	TGTGCCAGCAGGGCCGGGACGGACGCTTTCTTT	CASRAGTDAFF
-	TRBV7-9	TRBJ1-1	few	TGTGCCAGCAGCTTATTTCGCGACACTGAAGCTTTCTTT	CASSLFRDTEAFF